This section outlines one TCR beta chain sequence together with its context. The data belong to a study of T cell responses to AZD1222 COVID-19 vaccine. Repertoires were generated with immunoSEQ multiplex PCR, while TCRdb's copy carries only in-frame clones and drops some. The sample shows about 120,000 clones, around 94% of them seen only once. The CDR3 extends over 13 amino acids. V was pared by 1 base and J by 4 bases, with 7 bases between. The receptor was derived from an adult in good health. Material: peripheral blood, obtained on day 0 of AZD1222 vaccination. The V and J genes are TRBV12-3 or TRBV12-4 and TRBJ1-1; D not resolved. The CDR3, as DNA: TGTGCCAGCAGTTTAGGGGTTAGCACTGAAGCTTTCTTT. Protein sequence: CASSLGVSTEAFF.